Below are 6 T cell receptor beta chains sequenced from a single sample in a study of T cell changes during pregnancy in multiple sclerosis. Measured with immunoSEQ multiplex PCR; TCRdb has only the in-frame clones, and not every one. The table shows 70,000 to 100,000 clones, with roughly 91% occurring only once. The sequences come from peripheral blood, collected in the first trimester of pregnancy. These receptors were collected from a female donor with multiple sclerosis, enrolled in a pregnancy study.

V gene TRBV2 combines with J gene TRBJ2-1; 10 nucleotides match TRBD1. The length of the CDR3 is 15 residues. Germline V gives CDR1 SNHLY, CDR2 FYNNEI. V was clipped by 6 bases and J by 3 bases; unmatched bases: 5. The CDR3 loop is CASRGQGIGYNEQFF. In nucleotides, the CDR3 is TGTGCCAGCAGGGGACAGGGGATAGGCTACAATGAGCAGTTCTTC.

V and J are TRBV12-5 and TRBJ2-3, with D unclear. The germline V and J ends were trimmed by 5 bases and 0 bases, with 3 bases remaining between them. The CDR3 extends over 12 amino acids. Germline CDR1 reads LGHNT; CDR2 reads FRNRAP. CDR3 in amino acids: CASGLSTDTQYF. The CDR3 DNA sequence: TGTGCTAGTGGTCTCAGCACAGATACGCAGTATTTT.

The CDR3 DNA reads as TGTGCCAGCAGCTTAGGGGGGGGTAATTCACCCCTCCACTTT. Its translation: CASSLGGGNSPLHF. The chain links TRBV7-9 to TRBJ1-6; possibly TRBD1 for D (5 bases). CDR1 SEHNR and CDR2 FQNEAQ come from the germline V gene (reference sequence). The V gene lost 1 base and the J gene lost 6 bases, with 7 bases spanning the gap. The CDR3 spans 14 residues.

The chain is built from TRBV27 and TRBJ1-5, with D tentatively TRBD1 (5 bases). This CDR3 comprises 14 residues. Trimming took off 3 bases at V and 16 bases at J, with 22 bases between the two ends. CDR1 and CDR2 (germline): MNHEY, SMNVEV (reference sequence). The CDR3 here is CASSFGGTRAPLHF. The CDR3 DNA reads TGTGCCAGCAGTTTTGGGGGGACGAGGGCGCCCCTCCATTTT.

The chain has TRBV9 and TRBJ1-1, with D perhaps matching TRBD1 (6 bases). Germline CDR1 reads SGDLS; CDR2 reads YYNGEE. The CDR3 extends over 16 amino acids. Deletions cut 9 bases from V and 1 base from J, with 22 bases between. CDR3 coding DNA: TGTGCCACCGAACCCAAACTAAACAGGGAGAACACTGAAGCTTTCTTT. It yields the protein CATEPKLNRENTEAFF.

In DNA form, the CDR3 reads TGTGCCAGCAGTTTAGGGACAGGGCAGAACGAGCAGTACTTC. This translates into CASSLGTGQNEQYF. The chain recombines TRBV27 with TRBJ2-7; 9 positions match TRBD1. The CDR3 extends over 14 amino acids. Trimming removed 2 bases from V and 5 bases from J; junction bases left unmatched: 4. Germline CDR1 and CDR2: MNHEY and SMNVEV (reference sequence).